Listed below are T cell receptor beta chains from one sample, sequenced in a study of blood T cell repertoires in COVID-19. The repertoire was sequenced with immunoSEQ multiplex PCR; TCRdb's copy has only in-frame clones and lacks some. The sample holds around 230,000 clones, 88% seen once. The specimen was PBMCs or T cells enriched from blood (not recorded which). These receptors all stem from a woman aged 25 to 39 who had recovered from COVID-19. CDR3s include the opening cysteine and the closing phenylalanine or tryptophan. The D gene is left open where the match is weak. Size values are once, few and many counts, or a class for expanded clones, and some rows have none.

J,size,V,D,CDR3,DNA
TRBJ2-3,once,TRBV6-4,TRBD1,CASRATGGTDTQYF,TGTGCCAGCAGAGCAACAGGGGGCACAGATACGCAGTATTTT
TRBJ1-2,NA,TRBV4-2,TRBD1,CASSQGIGTGSLGYTF,TGTGCCAGCAGCCAAGGGATCGGGACAGGGTCGCTTGGCTACACCTTC
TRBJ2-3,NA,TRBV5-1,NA,CASSSAAEGGTDTQYF,TGCGCCAGCAGCTCAGCAGCGGAGGGCGGCACAGATACGCAGTATTTT
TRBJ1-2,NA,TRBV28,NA,CASSFQNNYGYTF,TGTGCCAGCAGTTTTCAGAATAACTATGGCTACACCTTC
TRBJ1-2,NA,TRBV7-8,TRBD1,CASSRDRGTGYTF,TGTGCCAGCAGCCGGGACAGGGGGACTGGCTACACCTTC
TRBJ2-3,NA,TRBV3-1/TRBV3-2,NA,CASSPLGGDTQYF,TGTGCCAGCAGCCCACTAGGAGGAGATACGCAGTATTTT
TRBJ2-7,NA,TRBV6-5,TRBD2,CASSYGAGGQYEQYF,TGTGCCAGCAGTTACGGAGCGGGGGGGCAATACGAGCAGTACTTC
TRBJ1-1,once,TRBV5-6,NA,CASSLVVGRAFF,TGTGCCAGCAGTCTGGTGGTGGGGCGAGCTTTCTTT
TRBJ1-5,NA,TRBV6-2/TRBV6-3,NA,CASSYSMGEVVGPQHF,TGTGCCAGCAGTTACTCGATGGGTGAGGTGGTGGGGCCCCAGCATTTT
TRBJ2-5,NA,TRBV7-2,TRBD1,CASSSELGQGVQTQYF,TGTGCCAGCAGCTCGGAATTGGGACAGGGCGTGCAGACCCAGTACTTC
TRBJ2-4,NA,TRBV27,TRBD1,CASSTRTGADKNIQYF,TGTGCCAGCAGTACAAGAACAGGGGCTGACAAAAACATTCAGTACTTC
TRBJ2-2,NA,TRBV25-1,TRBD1,CASSGQGLNTGELFF,TGTGCCAGCAGTGGACAGGGGCTGAACACCGGGGAGCTGTTTTTT
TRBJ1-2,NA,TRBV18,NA,CASSRIFFGQGRDYGYTF,NA
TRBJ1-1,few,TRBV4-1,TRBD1,CASSRPGTGRNTEAFF,TGCGCCAGCAGCCGTCCCGGGACAGGAAGGAACACTGAAGCTTTCTTT
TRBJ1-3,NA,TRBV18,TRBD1,CASATGAAGNTIYF,TGTGCCAGCGCGACAGGGGCTGCGGGAAACACCATATATTTT
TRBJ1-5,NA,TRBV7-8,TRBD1,CASSSTGDQPQHF,TGTGCCAGCAGCTCGACAGGGGATCAGCCCCAGCATTTT
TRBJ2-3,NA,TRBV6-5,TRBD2,CASSYQAGETDTQYF,TGTGCCAGCAGTTACCAAGCGGGGGAGACAGATACGCAGTATTTT
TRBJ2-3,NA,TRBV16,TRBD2,CASSQAGGSTDTQYF,TGTGCCAGCAGCCAGGCGGGGGGCTCCACAGATACGCAGTATTTT
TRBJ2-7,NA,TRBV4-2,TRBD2,CASSQLGTSYEQYF,TGTGCCAGCAGCCAACTGGGGACTAGCTACGAGCAGTACTTC
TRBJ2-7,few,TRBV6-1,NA,CASSEALPGSSYEQYF,TGTGCCAGCAGTGAAGCCCTCCCGGGGAGCTCCTACGAGCAGTACTTC
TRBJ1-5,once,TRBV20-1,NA,CSASVAQVRNQPQHF,TGCAGTGCTAGTGTTGCGCAGGTTCGCAATCAGCCCCAGCATTTT
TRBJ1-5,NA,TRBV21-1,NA,CASSKGVGQGYQPQHF,TGTGCCAGCAGCAAGGGTGTGGGACAGGGTTATCAGCCCCAGCATTTT
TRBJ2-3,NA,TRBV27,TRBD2,CASTARRASGVKSDTQYF,TGTGCCAGCACCGCCCGAAGGGCTAGCGGGGTTAAGTCAGATACGCAGTATTTT
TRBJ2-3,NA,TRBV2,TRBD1,CASSERTGAITDTQYF,TGTGCCAGCAGTGAACGGACAGGAGCTATCACAGATACGCAGTATTTT
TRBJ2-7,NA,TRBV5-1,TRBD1,CASSSPTGPHEQYF,TGCGCCAGCAGCTCCCCGACAGGGCCCCACGAGCAGTACTTC
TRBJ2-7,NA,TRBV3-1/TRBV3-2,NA,CASSQEEGIYEQYF,TGTGCCAGCAGCCAAGAAGAGGGAATCTACGAGCAGTACTTC
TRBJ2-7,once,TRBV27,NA,CASSTLGSGGGYEQYF,TGTGCCAGCAGTACGCTCGGTTCGGGGGGCGGCTACGAGCAGTACTTC
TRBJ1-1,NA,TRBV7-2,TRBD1,CASSFTGGTEAFF,TGTGCCAGCAGCTTTACAGGGGGCACTGAAGCTTTCTTT